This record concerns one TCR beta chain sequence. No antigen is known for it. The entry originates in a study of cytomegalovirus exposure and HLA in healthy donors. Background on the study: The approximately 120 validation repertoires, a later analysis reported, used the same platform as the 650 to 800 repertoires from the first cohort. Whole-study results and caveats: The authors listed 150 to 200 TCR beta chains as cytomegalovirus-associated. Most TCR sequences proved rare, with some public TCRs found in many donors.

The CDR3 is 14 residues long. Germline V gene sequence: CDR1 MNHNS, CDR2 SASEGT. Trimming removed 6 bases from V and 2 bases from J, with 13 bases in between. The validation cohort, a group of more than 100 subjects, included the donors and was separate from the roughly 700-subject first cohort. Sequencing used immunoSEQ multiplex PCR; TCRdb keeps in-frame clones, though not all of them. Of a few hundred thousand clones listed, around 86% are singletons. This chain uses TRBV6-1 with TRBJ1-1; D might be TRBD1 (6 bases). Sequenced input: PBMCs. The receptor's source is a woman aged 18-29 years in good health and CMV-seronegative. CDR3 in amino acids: CASSPTGVNTEAFF. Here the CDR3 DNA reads TGTGCCAGCAGCCCGACAGGAGTTAACACTGAAGCTTTCTTT.